The source of this T cell receptor (beta chain) is a study of blood T cell repertoires in COVID-19. Germline CDR1 is SGHTA and CDR2 is FQGTGA. CDR3 length: 13 amino acids. With V trimmed by 5 bases and J by 5 bases, 4 bases remained unmatched. In the original analysis: Amplified reference gene primers provided the basis for estimating nucleated cell counts. The repertoire was sequenced with immunoSEQ multiplex PCR; TCRdb's copy has only in-frame clones and lacks some. V, J and clone size were drawn from that table, and D and trimming were deduced from the DNA. The data contain under 50,000 clones, roughly 75% of them singletons.

The material sequenced was peripheral blood. The chain carries TRBV7-3 and TRBJ2-3, with 7 bases identical to TRBD1. The receptor was isolated from an elderly man with active or convalescent COVID-19. The CDR3 loop reads CASSPGQEDTQYF. The CDR3 nucleotides are TGTGCCAGCAGCCCTGGACAGGAAGATACGCAGTATTTT.